The 9 T cell receptor beta chains below come from one sample, sequenced in a study of blood T cell repertoires in COVID-19. Assay: immunoSEQ multiplex PCR; the TCRdb copy retains only in-frame clones and omits some. Among 150,000 to 200,000 clones, roughly 80% were seen once, and the ten largest hold around 13%. The sequenced sample was peripheral blood. Receptors were obtained from a woman between 65 and 79 years old with COVID-19, enrolled during active disease.

The rearrangement joins TRBV15 to TRBJ1-5, with D possibly matching TRBD1 (6 bases). CDR1 and CDR2 from the germline V gene are LNHNV and YYDKDF (reference sequence). V was shortened by 3 bases and J by 4 bases, with 10 bases between the two germline ends. This CDR3 contains 14 residues. In DNA, the CDR3 is TGTGCCACCAGCAGTGGACAGAGAAATCAGCCCCAGCATTTT. Amino acid sequence: CATSSGQRNQPQHF.

This clone was observed once. This chain connects TRBV28 to TRBJ1-2; TRBD1 aligns across 9 bases. Germline V gene sequence: CDR1 MDHEN, CDR2 SYDVKM. The CDR3 contains 14 residues. V was clipped by 6 bases and J by 6 bases; unmatched bases: 8. The CDR3 loop reads CASRPAGTGNGYTF. Here the CDR3 DNA reads TGTGCCAGCAGGCCCGCCGGGACAGGGAATGGCTACACCTTC.

This clone was seen more than once but under ten times. This rearrangement joins TRBV4-2 to TRBJ2-7; 14 bases match TRBD2. Losses at the gene ends were 4 bases for V and 10 bases for J; bases not matched to a gene: 6. The CDR3 is 14 residues long. Per the germline V gene, CDR1 is LGHNA and CDR2 is YNFKEQ. The CDR3 region is CASSPGLAGEAQYF. Here the CDR3 DNA reads TGTGCCAGCAGCCCGGGACTAGCGGGAGAAGCACAGTACTTC.

The CDR3 is CASSEEGRQVSEQYV. As DNA, the CDR3 is TGTGCCAGCAGTGAAGAAGGAAGACAGGTGTCCGAGCAGTACGTC. V and J are TRBV2 and TRBJ2-7; maybe TRBD1 (6 bases). The CDR3 contains 15 residues. Trimming shortened V by 1 base and J by 6 bases, and 16 bases separated the two germline ends. Germline loops: CDR1 SNHLY, CDR2 FYNNEI.

The chain links TRBV5-1 to TRBJ1-1, with D maybe TRBD1 (6 bases). From germline, CDR1 is SGHRS and CDR2 YFSETQ. Trimming took off 1 base at V and 2 bases at J, with 9 bases between the two ends. The CDR3 extends over 14 amino acids. CDR3 residues: CASSLPGDNTEAFF. The CDR3 nucleotides read TGCGCCAGCAGCTTGCCAGGGGACAACACTGAAGCTTTCTTT.

This clone has just one count. The J gene is TRBJ2-6, the V gene TRBV28; 12 nucleotides line up with TRBD1. The CDR3 has 17 amino acids. Unmatched junction bases numbered 8, after V lost 4 bases and J lost 7 bases. Germline V gene sequence: CDR1 MDHEN, CDR2 SYDVKM. CDR3 in DNA: TGTGCCAGCAGTTCCGGGACAGGGGGCTTTGGAGCCAACGTCCTGACTTTC. This translates into CASSSGTGGFGANVLTF. Using reference TRBV28 and TRBJ2-6 for the parts outside the CDR3, the full variable domain is DVKVTQSSRYLVKRTGEKVFLECVQDMDHENMFWYRQDPGLGLRLIYFSYDVKMKEKGDIPEGYSVSREKKERFSLILESASTNQTSMYLCASSSGTGGFGANVLTFGAGSRLTVL.

The rearrangement links TRBV7-2 to TRBJ1-1; D might be TRBD1 (6 bases). The CDR3 covers 13 residues. CDR1 SGHTA and CDR2 FQGNSA come from the germline V gene. The V end lost 2 bases, the J end lost 4 bases, and 8 bases lay between the germline ends. The CDR3 nucleotides are TGTGCCAGCAGCTTAACAGGGAGCACTGAAGCTTTCTTT. This sequence encodes CASSLTGSTEAFF.

Concerning this clone: An end of the junction does not agree with germline; a read error may underlie this. The genes are TRBV7-7 and TRBJ2-3; the D gene is possibly TRBD2 (5 bases). In germline, CDR1 is SSHAT, CDR2 FNYEAQ (reference sequence). The CDR3 is made up of 13 amino acids. CDR3 in amino acids: CASSRRGTDTQYF. CDR3 nucleotides: TGTGCTAGCAGCCGTCGAGGGACAGATACGCAGTATTTT.

This clone was detected only a few times. The V gene is TRBV28, the J gene TRBJ2-1; TRBD1 matches at 7 bases. Germline CDR1 is MDHEN and CDR2 is SYDVKM. V lost 2 bases, J lost 7 bases, and 8 bases stayed unmatched. This CDR3 contains 15 residues. The CDR3, as DNA: TGTGCCAGCAGTTTAGGGGCAGGGGGTCAAAATGAGCAGTTCTTC. Its protein product is CASSLGAGGQNEQFF.